This T cell receptor (beta chain) comes out of a study of blood T cell repertoires in COVID-19. This clone showed up just once. Assay used: immunoSEQ multiplex PCR; TCRdb lists only in-frame clones, some missing. The repertoire holds fewer than 75,000 clones, with 89% as singletons. The V end was cut by 1 base, the J end by 1 base, with 13 bases between. This CDR3 comprises 17 residues. Germline CDR1 LNHDA, CDR2 SQIVND (reference sequence). The source of this sequence is a man aged 80 or over with acute or convalescent COVID-19. Input material: peripheral blood. The chain uses TRBV19 and TRBJ2-2, with D tentatively TRBD1 (5 bases). CDR3 sequence reads: CASSIARTGRNTGELFF. CDR3 DNA: TGTGCCAGTAGTATAGCACGAACAGGTCGGAACACCGGGGAGCTGTTTTTT.